This passage covers 32 T cell receptor beta chains from one sample sequenced in a study of vaccination and CD4 T cells after COVID-19. With the Oncomine TCR Beta short-read assay, DNA from cultured CD4+ T cells was sequenced. Each CDR3 protein gets one entry after TCRdb re-called the PCR reads with MiXCR. The sample yields over 4,500 distinct CDR3 sequences, roughly half seen once. The treatment denotes: approximately 11-day PBMC culture with coronavirus spike peptide pools or control peptides (ViraFEST assay). What these receptors recognize is not known. Sequenced material: CD4+ T cells from blood, cultured in vitro. The origin of the receptors is a human donor who had recovered from COVID-19.

The V and J genes are TRBV28 and TRBJ2-5; D is perhaps TRBD1 or TRBD2 (7 bases each). The CDR3 covers 14 residues. Looked up from germline, CDR1 is MDHEN and CDR2 is SYDVKM. Trimming removed 7 bases at V and 4 bases at J, with 16 bases between. Written as DNA, the CDR3 is TGTGCCAGCACCCAGGGGGGGTTAGGAGAGACCCAGTACTTC. Encoded protein: CASTQGGLGETQYF.

J is TRBJ2-2 and V is TRBV7-9; 11 nucleotides align to TRBD2. The CDR3 totals 15 residues. Germline V gene data show CDR1 as SEHNR and CDR2 as FQNEAQ (reference sequence). Trimming cost V 5 bases and J 6 bases; bases outside gene matches: 5. The CDR3 DNA follows: TGTGCCAGCAGCCCACTAGCGGGAGCGGCCGGGGAGCTGTTTTTT. Residues: CASSPLAGAAGELFF.

This clonotype has just a few counts. This rearrangement joins TRBV19 to TRBJ2-7; TRBD1 aligns across 11 bases. The V and J ends lost 8 bases and 3 bases, in that order; junction bases with no gene match: 9. Germline values: CDR1 LNHDA, CDR2 SQIVND (reference sequence). The CDR3 extends over 15 amino acids. As DNA, the CDR3 is TGTGCCAGTCACTTCAGGGGACAGGGGGTCTACGAGCAGTACTTC. Protein sequence: CASHFRGQGVYEQYF. The variable domain in full, completed from reference TRBV19 and TRBJ2-7, reads DGGITQSPKYLFRKEGQNVTLSCEQNLNHDAMYWYRQDPGQGLRLIYYSQIVNDFQKGDIAEGYSVSREKKESFPLTVTSAQKNPTAFYLCASHFRGQGVYEQYFGPGTRLTVT.

V usage is TRBV24-1 and J usage is TRBJ2-7; no reliable D call. Trimming left V 6 bases short and J 0 bases short, with 8 bases between. Germline-derived CDR1 and CDR2 are KGHDR and SFDVKD. This CDR3 contains 13 residues. The CDR3 nucleotides are TGTGCCACCAGTAGGGCAGGCTCCTACGAGCAGTACTTC. Protein: CATSRAGSYEQYF.

V gene TRBV28 combines with J gene TRBJ2-3; TRBD1 matches 8 bases. J was trimmed by 7 bases and V by 4 bases; bases with no gene match: 22. The CDR3 has 19 residues. Per the germline V gene, CDR1 is MDHEN and CDR2 is SYDVKM. CDR3 bases: TGTGCCAGCAGTTCGGGACCCGGACAGGGTCCCAGTCCACCTTATACGCAGTATTTT. Amino acids: CASSSGPGQGPSPPYTQYF.

The chain carries TRBV4-1 and TRBJ2-3; D unresolved. Germline CDR1 reads MGHRA; CDR2 reads YSYEKL. Trimming cost V 0 bases and J 5 bases, with 6 bases left between them. The CDR3 spans 13 residues. Here the CDR3 reads CASSQEQRDTQYF. The DNA of the CDR3 is TGCGCCAGCAGCCAAGAACAACGAGATACGCAGTATTTT.

The V and J genes are TRBV20-1 and TRBJ1-1; possibly TRBD1 for D (5 bases). The germline V gene encodes CDR1 DFQATT and CDR2 SNEGSKA (reference sequence). The V end lost 4 bases, the J end lost 3 bases, and 6 bases lay between the germline ends. CDR3 length equals 11 residues. CDR3 protein: CSAKGDTEAFF. The CDR3 DNA follows: TGCAGTGCTAAAGGGGACACTGAAGCTTTCTTT.

This clonotype was found a few times. J is TRBJ1-6 and V is TRBV11-3; no definite D call. The V and J ends lost 5 bases and 7 bases respectively, with 15 bases between them. Germline V gene lookup returns CDR1 SGHNT and CDR2 YENEEA. This CDR3 has 15 amino acids. For the CDR3, the DNA is TGTGCCAGCAGCAGCCGCCGATTAGGGAATTCACCCCTCCACTTT. It encodes CASSSRRLGNSPLHF.

The V gene is TRBV28, the J gene TRBJ1-6; D not resolved. Germline-derived CDR1 and CDR2 are MDHEN and SYDVKM. V was cut by 6 bases and J by 9 bases, with 9 bases left in between. The CDR3 length is 12 residues. For the CDR3, the DNA is TGTGCCAGCAGGGAGGGTTCTTCACCCCTCCACTTT. Encoded protein: CASREGSSPLHF.

V usage is TRBV2 and J usage is TRBJ1-1; 9 nucleotides agree with TRBD1. Germline CDR1 is SNHLY and CDR2 is FYNNEI. The V segment lost 3 bases and the J segment 3 bases; nucleotides outside the gene matches: 2. This CDR3 has 14 residues. CDR3 residues: CASSDRTGDTEAFF. CDR3 coding DNA: TGTGCCAGCAGTGATAGGACAGGGGACACTGAAGCTTTCTTT.

There are a few counts of this clonotype. The chain links TRBV21-1 to TRBJ1-5; whether TRBD1, the table's D call, matches the DNA was not checked. TRBV21-1 is a recognized pseudogene. This CDR3 is 13 amino acids long. CDR3 DNA sequence: TGTGCCATAATGACCCCCAAGCACCAGCCCCAGCATTTT. Amino acids: CAIMTPKHQPQHF.

The rearrangement uses TRBV11-2 and TRBJ1-1; TRBD1 might be the D (5 bases). The V gene's germline CDR1 is SGHAT and CDR2 FQNNGV. The V gene lost 1 base and the J gene lost 1 base, with 10 bases spanning the gap. The CDR3 loop spans 15 amino acids. In DNA, the CDR3 is TGTGCCAGCAGCTTAGGCCGGGGGGGGAACACTGAAGCTTTCTTT. This sequence encodes CASSLGRGGNTEAFF.

The chain recombines TRBV28 with TRBJ2-5; no clear D. V lost 6 bases to trimming and J lost 1 base, with 12 bases between them. The CDR3 is 14 amino acids. Germline-derived CDR1 and CDR2 are MDHEN and SYDVKM. CDR3 residues: CASSLRSAQETQYF. CDR3 in DNA: TGTGCCAGCAGCCTGAGGTCGGCCCAAGAGACCCAGTACTTC.

By sample share, this clonotype is large (0.1 to 1%). The CDR3 DNA is TGTGCCACCAGTAACAGGGGAGGAGATGGCTACACCTTC. It yields the protein CATSNRGGDGYTF. The chain carries TRBV24-1 and TRBJ1-2; TRBD1 aligns across 7 bases. This CDR3 is 13 amino acids long. J lost 6 bases, V lost 6 bases, and 6 bases had no gene match. Per germline, CDR1 KGHDR and CDR2 SFDVKD.

V gene TRBV7-6 combines with J gene TRBJ2-7, with TRBD1 as a possible D gene (6 bases). Trimming cost V 1 base and J 2 bases, with 21 bases left between them. This CDR3 is 18 amino acids long. Germline V gene lookup returns CDR1 SGHVS and CDR2 FNYEAQ. CDR3 coding DNA: TGTGCCAGCAGCTTAGGGGGCCGGCAGGGGAGCAGACCCTACGAGCAGTACTTC. Its protein is CASSLGGRQGSRPYEQYF. Based on the CDR3 plus reference TRBV7-6 and TRBJ2-7, the full variable domain is GAGVSQSPRYKVTKRGQDVALRCDPISGHVSLYWYRQALGQGPEFLTYFNYEAQQDKSGLPNDRFSAERPEGSISTLTIQRTEQRDSAMYRCASSLGGRQGSRPYEQYFGPGTRLTVT.

The V call is TRBV11-2, the J call TRBJ1-1, with D tentatively TRBD1 (6 bases). Between the trimmed V and J ends, which lost 5 bases and 0 bases, there was a span of 19 bases. CDR1 SGHAT and CDR2 FQNNGV come from the germline V gene. The CDR3 length is 17 residues. The CDR3 DNA sequence: TGTGCCAGCAGCAAAGCGGACAGAGCACGGATGAACACTGAAGCTTTCTTT. This encodes CASSKADRARMNTEAFF.

This clonotype turned up a few times. This rearrangement joins TRBV2 to TRBJ2-3; D ambiguous. Per the germline V gene, CDR1 is SNHLY and CDR2 is FYNNEI. The CDR3 sequence is 14 residues long. V gave up 7 bases and J gave up 3 bases, with 14 bases separating them. The CDR3 sequence: CASINPRLTDTQYF. CDR3 sequence (DNA): TGTGCCAGCATCAACCCGAGATTAACAGATACGCAGTATTTT.

The rearrangement joins TRBV28 to TRBJ1-5, with D perhaps TRBD1 (5 bases). The germline V gene has CDR1 MDHEN and CDR2 SYDVKM. This CDR3 has 15 residues. The germline V and J ends were trimmed by 6 bases and 0 bases, with 12 bases remaining between them. The CDR3 protein is CASSSPRVSNQPQHF. The CDR3 DNA reads TGTGCCAGCAGCTCTCCCAGGGTTAGCAATCAGCCCCAGCATTTT. Drawing the rest from reference TRBV28 and TRBJ1-5, the complete variable domain is DVKVTQSSRYLVKRTGEKVFLECVQDMDHENMFWYRQDPGLGLRLIYFSYDVKMKEKGDIPEGYSVSREKKERFSLILESASTNQTSMYLCASSSPRVSNQPQHFGDGTRLSIL.

This clonotype was picked up a small number of times. The chain is built from TRBV20-1 and TRBJ1-6; 7 bases map to TRBD1. With V trimmed by 5 bases and J by 9 bases, 1 base remained unmatched. This CDR3 has 11 residues. Germline V lookup: CDR1 DFQATT, CDR2 SNEGSKA (reference sequence). The CDR3 is CSADRVSPLHF. The CDR3 DNA reads as TGCAGTGCTGACAGGGTTTCACCCCTCCACTTT.

This chain joins TRBV10-3 and TRBJ1-1; D unclear. Germline V gene sequence: CDR1 ENHRY, CDR2 SYGVKD. The length of the CDR3 is 17 residues. Trimming took 2 bases from V and 3 from J, leaving 19 bases between them. The CDR3 protein is CAISERGSSYADTEAFF. The DNA for the CDR3 is TGTGCCATCAGTGAGCGAGGGAGCTCGTATGCTGACACTGAAGCTTTCTTT.

A few counts support this clonotype. The rearrangement links TRBV15 to TRBJ1-1, with 9 bases fitting TRBD1. The CDR3 is 15 amino acids. Germline assignment: CDR1 LNHNV and CDR2 YYDKDF (reference sequence). V gave up 5 bases and J gave up 0 bases; unmatched junction bases: 4. The CDR3 bases are TGTGCCACCAGCGAGAGGGACAGGGTGAACACTGAAGCTTTCTTT. It is translated as CATSERDRVNTEAFF.

The CDR3 sequence: CASSLVDVGSPDQPQHF. CDR3 DNA sequence: TGTGCCAGCAGCTTAGTCGATGTGGGGTCCCCTGATCAGCCCCAGCATTTT. This sequence joins TRBV7-9 and TRBJ1-5; D ambiguous. The CDR3 totals 17 residues. V lost 1 base to trimming and J lost 5 bases, with 18 bases between them. The V gene's germline CDR1 is SEHNR and CDR2 FQNEAQ (reference sequence). Full variable domain (remainder filled in from reference TRBV7-9 and TRBJ1-5): DTGVSQNPRHKITKRGQNVTFRCDPISEHNRLYWYRQTLGQGPEFLTYFQNEAQLEKSRLLSDRFSAERPKGSFSTLEIQRTEQGDSAMYLCASSLVDVGSPDQPQHFGDGTRLSIL.

J is TRBJ1-2 and V is TRBV9; D uncertain. The CDR3 sequence is 12 residues long. Per germline, CDR1 SGDLS and CDR2 YYNGEE. Trimming left V 0 bases short and J 4 bases short, with 4 bases between. CDR3 nucleotides: TGTGCCAGCAGCGTAGACGCCTATGGCTACACCTTC. Residues: CASSVDAYGYTF.

This clonotype showed up just a few times. The genes are TRBV6-1 and TRBJ2-3; the match to TRBD2 covers 9 bases. Losses at the gene ends were 4 bases for V and 4 bases for J; bases not matched to a gene: 6. The CDR3 runs to 15 residues. Germline CDR1 reads MNHNS; CDR2 reads SASEGT. Written as DNA, the CDR3 is TGTGCCAGCAGTGCAGCTAGCGGGGCTCCAGATACGCAGTATTTT. It encodes CASSAASGAPDTQYF.

This clonotype is large within its sample. The V and J genes are TRBV24-1 and TRBJ2-3, with D tentatively TRBD2 (6 bases). The V end was cut by 6 bases, the J end by 4 bases, with 16 bases between. The CDR3 is 15 residues long. CDR1 is KGHDR, CDR2 SFDVKD, per germline. The CDR3 DNA follows: TGTGCCACCAGTCAGTGGGGGGAATCGGCAGATACGCAGTATTTT. This gives the protein CATSQWGESADTQYF.

A few counts support this clonotype. The V and J genes are TRBV20-1 and TRBJ1-2; 8 bases map to TRBD1. CDR1 DFQATT and CDR2 SNEGSKA come from the germline V gene (reference sequence). J was trimmed by 7 bases and V by 6 bases; bases with no gene match: 7. The CDR3 is made up of 12 amino acids. CDR3 amino acids: CSAYQGAGGYTF. For the CDR3, the DNA is TGCAGTGCCTACCAGGGGGCTGGTGGCTACACCTTC.

This chain's CDR3 is CASSDSGRPQHF. The CDR3 nucleotides are TGTGCCAGCAGTGATTCCGGGCGGCCCCAGCATTTT. V gene TRBV2 combines with J gene TRBJ1-5; D ambiguous. The CDR3 runs to 12 residues. The V end lost 3 bases, the J end lost 9 bases, and 9 bases lay between the germline ends. Per germline, CDR1 SNHLY and CDR2 FYNNEI.

The V gene is TRBV2, the J gene TRBJ2-2, with a tentative D call TRBD1 (6 bases). This CDR3 is built from 14 residues. Germline values: CDR1 SNHLY, CDR2 FYNNEI. The V end was cut by 5 bases, the J end by 5 bases, with 12 bases between. Written as DNA, the CDR3 is TGTGCCAGCAGTACGGAAAGGGGGACCGGGGAGCTGTTTTTT. Amino acid sequence: CASSTERGTGELFF.

The chain combines TRBV10-3 with TRBJ2-1; TRBD2 matches 8 bases. The germline V gene has CDR1 ENHRY and CDR2 SYGVKD. This CDR3 contains 14 residues. V lost 5 bases and J lost 9; bases outside the gene matches: 9. This CDR3 reads CAISRASGRGEQFF. In DNA, the CDR3 is TGTGCCATCAGTCGGGCAAGCGGGAGAGGTGAGCAGTTCTTC.

This rearrangement joins TRBV6-1 to TRBJ1-2, with TRBD1 matching over 9 bases. Germline V gives CDR1 MNHNS, CDR2 SASEGT. J lost 4 bases, V lost 5 bases, and 5 bases had no gene match. This CDR3 comprises 14 residues. This CDR3 reads CASSRDREVYGYTF. The CDR3 coding sequence is TGTGCCAGCAGTCGGGACAGGGAGGTCTATGGCTACACCTTC.

This chain links TRBV7-2 with TRBJ1-5, with D possibly being TRBD1 (5 bases). CDR3 length: 15 residues. V was cut by 3 bases and J by 5 bases, with 14 bases left in between. Germline assignment: CDR1 SGHTA and CDR2 FQGNSA. CDR3 nucleotides: TGTGCCAGCAGCTTCTTTCAGGGAAAATATCAGCCCCAGCATTTT. This codes for CASSFFQGKYQPQHF.

This clonotype was observed a few times. V gene TRBV6-1 combines with J gene TRBJ1-2; unclear D gene. The germline gives CDR1 MNHNS, CDR2 SASEGT. V dropped 8 bases and J dropped 6 bases, with 19 bases sitting between them. CDR3 length: 14 amino acids. In DNA form, the CDR3 reads TGTGCCAGCTCATCCCGAGGGAGGCCAAATGGCTACACCTTC. It encodes CASSSRGRPNGYTF.